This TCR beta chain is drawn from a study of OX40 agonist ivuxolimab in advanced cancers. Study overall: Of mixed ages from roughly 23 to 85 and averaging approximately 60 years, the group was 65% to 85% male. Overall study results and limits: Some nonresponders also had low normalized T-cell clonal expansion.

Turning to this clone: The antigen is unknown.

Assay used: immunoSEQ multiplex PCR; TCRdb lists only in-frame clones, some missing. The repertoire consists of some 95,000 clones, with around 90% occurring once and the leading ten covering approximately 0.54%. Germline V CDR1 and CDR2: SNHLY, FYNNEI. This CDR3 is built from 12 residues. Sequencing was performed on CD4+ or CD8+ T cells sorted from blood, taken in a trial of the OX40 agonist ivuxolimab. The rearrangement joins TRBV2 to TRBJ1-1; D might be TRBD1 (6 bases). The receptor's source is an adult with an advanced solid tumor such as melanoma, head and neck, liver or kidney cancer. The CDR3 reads CSGGTTFTEAFF. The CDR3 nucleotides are TGTTCGGGGGGGACAACTTTCACTGAAGCTTTCTTT.